This T cell receptor beta chain was recovered during a study of Ad26.COV2.S vaccination and SARS-CoV-2 variants. About the study: Intramuscularly, Ad26.COV2.S was given either once or twice, 56 days apart. Study-level points and caveats: Vaccinees displayed broader spike-specific TCR repertoires than placebo recipients. Vaccine and placebo recipients had similar non-spike TCR breadth.

Treatment specified: some 19 received Ad26.COV2.S at low or high dose, single or two shots; 5 received placebo; per-sample allocation not given. Specimens were obtained on day 63 following the first vaccine or placebo injection. Sequencing used immunoSEQ multiplex PCR; TCRdb keeps in-frame clones, though not all of them. The table records roughly 500,000 clones, roughly 89% of them present only once. Germline V CDR1 and CDR2: LNHDA, SQIVND (reference sequence). Unmatched junction bases numbered 7, after V lost 8 bases and J lost 6 bases. The CDR3 is made up of 13 amino acids. A remark on this clone: The antigen remains unidentified.

The input for sequencing was peripheral blood, taken in a trial of Ad26.COV2.S vaccine versus placebo. The clonotype comes from a person aged 18-60 years who received the Ad26.COV2.S COVID-19 vaccine or a placebo. V and J are TRBV19 and TRBJ1-5, with 7 bases aligning to TRBD1. CDR3 in DNA: TGTGCCAGTTCCGGGACAGTAAGTCAGCCCCAGCATTTT. Encoded protein: CASSGTVSQPQHF.